The clone carrying this T cell receptor (beta chain) was counted once. This sample is drawn from a study of blood T cell repertoires in COVID-19. Profiling relied on immunoSEQ multiplex PCR, and the TCRdb table lists in-frame clones only, not all of them. The sample lists 170,000 or so clones; about 80% were seen once. CDR3 size: 12 residues. The V end was cut by 2 bases, the J end by 7 bases, with 7 bases between. The V gene's germline CDR1 is SGHRS and CDR2 YFSETQ. The chain combines TRBV5-1 with TRBJ2-1; tentatively, D is TRBD1 (5 bases). The sample taken for sequencing was peripheral blood. The sequence was obtained from a man in his 70s with active or convalescent COVID-19. The CDR3: CASSLGENEQFF. As DNA, the CDR3 is TGCGCCAGCAGCTTAGGGGAAAATGAGCAGTTCTTC.